Sequencing of this T cell receptor beta chain was carried out in a study of response to subunit inactivated influenza vaccine. TCRdb redid the calling of the RT-PCR reads with MiXCR, one entry per CDR3 protein. The table has around 520,000 distinct CDR3 sequences, about 25% seen once. Study observations and caveats: A suggestion made by the authors is that each seasonal influenza vaccination recruits few new T cells.

Trimming took 8 bases from V and 1 from J, leaving 14 bases between them. The CDR3 contains 14 residues. Germline V gene lookup returns CDR1 MNHEY and CDR2 SVGEGT. Of note for this clonotype: Its antigen is unidentified.

Sequencing was performed on CD4+ T cells sorted from PBMCs, taken 5 to 6 days after vaccination. J is TRBJ2-5 and V is TRBV6-2 or TRBV6-3; D perhaps matches TRBD2 (6 bases). This receptor was identified in a man aged 45-60 years who received an inactivated influenza vaccine. The CDR3: CASGRRGPQETQYF. DNA of the CDR3: TGTGCCAGCGGGCGGAGGGGACCCCAAGAGACCCAGTACTTC.